One and the same sample provided the 11 T cell receptor beta chains below, sequenced in a study of blood T cells in healthy people across ages (dated by TCRdb to between 2014 and 2016). Library construction relied on 5' RACE. The sample was run on an Illumina HiSeq 2500. A second PCR of roughly 7 to 11 cycles was performed with a sample-barcoded 5' primer and a J-beta primer mix. TCRdb took the public reads, trimmed them with fastp at Q25, ran MiXCR for clone calling and kept in-frame beta chains. Rows matching on CDR3 protein sequence are summarized as one entry with the most common DNA and genes. This sample holds hundreds of thousands of distinct CDR3 sequences; around 50% were observed only once. The biggest ten clones account for about 13% of the sample. The sequencing input was blood. The receptors come from an elderly woman in good health.

The J gene is TRBJ2-6, the V gene TRBV7-9, with D hard to call. Looked up from germline, CDR1 is SEHNR and CDR2 is FQNEAQ (reference sequence). The CDR3 loop spans 16 amino acids. Trimming removed 2 bases from V and 2 bases from J, with 10 bases in between. The CDR3 spells CASSLFVSAGANVLTF. Here the CDR3 DNA reads TGTGCCAGCAGCTTATTTGTCTCCGCTGGGGCCAACGTCCTGACTTTC.

This clonotype appeared many times. This chain joins TRBV5-1 and TRBJ2-7, with TRBD2 matching 11 bases. V was clipped by 6 bases and J by 3 bases; unmatched bases: 8. Germline CDR1 SGHRS, CDR2 YFSETQ. CDR3 length equals 15 residues. The chain's CDR3 is CASMRLAGPNYEQYF. CDR3 nucleotides: TGCGCCAGCATGAGACTAGCGGGACCAAACTACGAGCAGTACTTC. Filled out from reference TRBV5-1 and TRBJ2-7, the complete variable domain reads KAGVTQTPRYLIKTRGQQVTLSCSPISGHRSVSWYQQTPGQGLQFLFEYFSETQRNKGNFPGRFSGRQFSNSRSEMNVSTLELGDSALYLCASMRLAGPNYEQYFGPGTRLTVT.

DNA for the CDR3: TGTGCCAGCAGCCCTGGGACAGGGGGGGGTCAGCCCCAGCATTTT. Encoded protein: CASSPGTGGGQPQHF. The rearrangement links TRBV5-8 to TRBJ1-5, with 11 bases fitting TRBD1. Trimming removed 4 bases from V and 6 bases from J; junction bases left unmatched: 6. The CDR3 is 15 amino acids. CDR1 SGHTS and CDR2 YDEGEE come from the germline V gene.

The V call is TRBV4-3, the J call TRBJ2-7; the D gene is possibly TRBD2 (6 bases). V dropped 2 bases and J dropped 3 bases, with 8 bases sitting between them. CDR3 size: 13 residues. The germline V gene has CDR1 LGHNA and CDR2 YSLEER. The CDR3, as DNA: TGCGCCAGCAGCCAACAGACTAGCTACGAGCAGTACTTC. Amino acid sequence: CASSQQTSYEQYF.

V and J are TRBV25-1 and TRBJ1-1, with a weak D call TRBD1 (6 bases). Trimming cost V 7 bases and J 2 bases, with 17 bases left between them. Germline-derived CDR1 and CDR2 are MGHDK and SYGVNS. The CDR3 has 15 amino acids. CDR3 DNA: TGTGCCAGCAAACAGGGTAACATCGGAAACACTGAAGCTTTCTTT. Protein sequence: CASKQGNIGNTEAFF.

This clonotype was recorded many times. The chain carries TRBV5-1 and TRBJ2-7, with TRBD1 matching 9 bases. This CDR3 has 14 amino acids. J gave up 3 bases and V 7 bases, and 8 bases lay outside the gene matches. Germline V gene lookup returns CDR1 SGHRS and CDR2 YFSETQ. CDR3 region: CASGGDRVFYEQYF. As DNA, the CDR3 is TGCGCCAGCGGAGGGGACAGGGTCTTCTACGAGCAGTACTTC.

This clonotype was seen only a few times. The V and J genes are TRBV29-1 and TRBJ2-1; D perhaps matches TRBD1 (7 bases). This CDR3 has 15 residues. Germline V gives CDR1 SQVTM, CDR2 ANQGSEA. Deletions cut 6 bases from V and 0 bases from J, with 15 bases between. The CDR3 is CSVAPGGSSYNEQFF. In nucleotides, the CDR3 is TGCAGCGTCGCACCAGGGGGGAGCTCCTACAATGAGCAGTTCTTC.

The CDR3 here is CASTDRSISSYNSPLHF. In DNA form, the CDR3 reads TGTGCCAGCACAGACAGGTCAATCAGCTCCTATAATTCACCCCTCCACTTT. The gene calls are TRBV5-5 and TRBJ1-6, with D perhaps matching TRBD1 (6 bases). The ends were cut back, 6 bases at V and 0 bases at J, with 16 bases in the middle. Germline V gives CDR1 SGHKS, CDR2 YYEKEE (reference sequence). The CDR3 has 17 residues.

J is TRBJ2-3 and V is TRBV7-6, with D possibly TRBD1 on 5 matching bases. The CDR3 is made up of 14 amino acids. Per the germline V gene, CDR1 is SGHVS and CDR2 is FNYEAQ. V was shortened by 5 bases and J by 2 bases, with 11 bases between the two germline ends. Written as DNA, the CDR3 is TGTGCCAGCAGCCCGGACACCACCACAGATACGCAGTATTTT. Translating it yields CASSPDTTTDTQYF.

Remarks on this clonotype: A much larger clonotype is one base distant, so this may be a read error. The V call is TRBV12-3 or TRBV12-4, the J call TRBJ2-1; 8 bases match TRBD1. CDR3 length equals 16 residues. The chain's CDR3 is CVSSGTGTGLYNEQFF. The CDR3 coding sequence is TGTGTCAGCAGTGGAACCGGGACAGGCCTATACAATGAGCAGTTCTTC.

The chain couples TRBV29-1 to TRBJ1-2; D is uncertain. This CDR3 has 12 amino acids. V dropped 7 bases and J dropped 0 bases, with 9 bases sitting between them. Germline assignment: CDR1 SQVTM and CDR2 ANQGSEA. The CDR3 loop is CSAGVPNYGYTF. The CDR3 DNA reads TGCAGCGCCGGAGTTCCTAACTATGGCTACACCTTC. Looking up the rest from reference TRBV29-1 and TRBJ1-2 gives the full variable domain: SAVISQKPSRDICQRGTSLTIQCQVDSQVTMMFWYRQQPGQSLTLIATANQGSEATYESGFVIDKFPISRPNLTFSTLTVSNMSPEDSSIYLCSAGVPNYGYTFGSGTRLTVV.